The rows below give T cell receptor beta chains drawn from one sample of a study of T cell responses to AZD1222 COVID-19 vaccine. TCRdb's copy holds only in-frame clones and misses some; the assay was immunoSEQ multiplex PCR. Of about 140,000 clones listed, 92% are singletons. The specimen comprised peripheral blood, sampled on day 0 of AZD1222 vaccination. The receptors here all came from an adult in good health. The conserved cysteine and the conserved F or W are not part of the CDR3 here. Each record gives: D gene, clone size, J gene, CDR3 length, V gene, CDR3 protein. The D gene is left open where the match is weak. Where a row states a size, it is once, few, many or the class of an expanded clone; other rows omit it.

>.|.|TRBJ2-2|13|TRBV6-6
ASSYFRGGSGELF
>.|.|TRBJ2-7|12|TRBV5-1
ASSLFPGSYEQY
>.|.|TRBJ1-2|10|TRBV30
ASPGRRGGYT
>.|.|TRBJ1-3|13|TRBV2
ASSPYGGSGNTIY
>.|.|TRBJ2-2|14|TRBV30
AWMVVAGERTGELF
>TRBD2|once|TRBJ2-1|13|TRBV24-1
ATSDESSGNNEQF
>.|.|TRBJ2-6|12|TRBV7-9
ASSTLRRANVLT
>.|once|TRBJ2-4|14|TRBV5-1
ASRPWGVQAKNIQY
>.|.|TRBJ1-2|10|TRBV11-2
ASSLRFYGYT
>TRBD2|.|TRBJ2-7|13|TRBV5-5
ASSLDGRAIVEQY
>TRBD2|.|TRBJ2-2|14|TRBV28
ASRPAGGIRTGELF
>.|once|TRBJ2-7|13|TRBV2
ASSVSDGYSYEQY
>.|.|TRBJ1-2|11|TRBV6-5
ASSAGIYYGYT
>TRBD1|.|TRBJ2-3|13|TRBV29-1
SDLDRVGHTDTQY
>.|.|TRBJ2-5|13|TRBV5-6
ASSSKAVTGETQY
>TRBD1|.|TRBJ2-5|13|TRBV14
ASSPGTVLGETQY
>TRBD2|.|TRBJ2-7|15|TRBV3-1/TRBV3-2
ASSQESQSGRSYEQY
>.|.|TRBJ2-7|13|TRBV6-5
ASSPISDGSYEQY
>TRBD1|.|TRBJ1-3|12|TRBV7-9
ASSWGQVGNTIY
>TRBD1|few|TRBJ1-1|16|TRBV7-9
ASSPLHGTGYRVTEAF
>.|.|TRBJ2-7|12|TRBV10-1
ASSDPKAGDEQY
>TRBD1|few|TRBJ2-7|11|TRBV10-1
ASSLAGGYEQY
>.|.|TRBJ1-1|10|TRBV7-9
AGKGLGPEAF
>.|.|TRBJ1-1|9|TRBV5-4
ASSLRTEAF
>TRBD1|.|TRBJ1-5|14|TRBV19
ASSPSEGQGGQPQH
>.|.|TRBJ1-1|13|TRBV19
ASSIPRGVATEAF
>.|few|TRBJ2-7|13|TRBV5-1
ASSPGGETSYEQY
>.|.|TRBJ1-1|13|TRBV11-2
ASSPSRLRDTEAF
>.|.|TRBJ2-7|13|TRBV28
ASSQIPRLSYEQY
>TRBD2|.|TRBJ2-3|17|TRBV5-5
ASSLRDVGTSGRTDTQY
>TRBD1|.|TRBJ1-4|14|TRBV6-6
ASSYPTGVFGRKLF
>.|.|TRBJ1-6|14|TRBV11-2
ASSRLRGAPNSPLH
>TRBD1|.|TRBJ2-3|13|TRBV6-5
ASSQGQGGRDTQY
>.|few|TRBJ1-3|15|TRBV5-1
ASSLESSLYSGNTIY
>TRBD2|.|TRBJ2-3|14|TRBV24-1
ATSEPGTSVGDTQY
>TRBD1|.|TRBJ1-2|14|TRBV28
ASYRLKTGGADGYT
>TRBD2|.|TRBJ2-2|12|TRBV6-5
ASSLGGVGGELF
>.|.|TRBJ2-3|10|TRBV28
ASSLRAYTQY
>.|.|TRBJ1-1|13|TRBV4-1
ASSQVSHQDTEAF
>.|once|TRBJ1-6|15|TRBV27
ASSLRGGTGYNSPLH
>TRBD2|.|TRBJ2-3|13|TRBV19
ASSLAVLSTDTQY
>TRBD2|.|TRBJ2-7|12|TRBV2
ASLFWREDYEQY
>TRBD1|.|TRBJ1-1|13|TRBV11-2
ASSSGQGLNTEAF
>.|once|TRBJ2-1|12|TRBV11-2
ASSQSGSYNEQF
>.|.|TRBJ1-5|12|TRBV27
ASSQGGLGQPQH
>TRBD1|.|TRBJ1-1|12|TRBV19
ASSIRQGLTEAF
>.|.|TRBJ2-3|12|TRBV10-3
AISGSVSTDTQY
>.|.|TRBJ2-2|12|TRBV5-1
ASSLRWGIGELF
>.|.|TRBJ1-3|12|TRBV9
ASSAAGSGNTIY
>.|once|TRBJ1-2|10|TRBV28
ASILPNYGYT
>TRBD2|.|TRBJ2-1|14|TRBV7-6
ASSLGLAGSVNEQF
>TRBD1|.|TRBJ2-7|12|TRBV28
ASSLPTGSNEQY
>.|.|TRBJ2-1|12|TRBV5-4
ASSPSSSYNEQF
>.|.|TRBJ1-2|12|TRBV6-1
ASSEASSFYGYT
>.|.|TRBJ2-1|13|TRBV7-2
ASSLSVTDYNAQF